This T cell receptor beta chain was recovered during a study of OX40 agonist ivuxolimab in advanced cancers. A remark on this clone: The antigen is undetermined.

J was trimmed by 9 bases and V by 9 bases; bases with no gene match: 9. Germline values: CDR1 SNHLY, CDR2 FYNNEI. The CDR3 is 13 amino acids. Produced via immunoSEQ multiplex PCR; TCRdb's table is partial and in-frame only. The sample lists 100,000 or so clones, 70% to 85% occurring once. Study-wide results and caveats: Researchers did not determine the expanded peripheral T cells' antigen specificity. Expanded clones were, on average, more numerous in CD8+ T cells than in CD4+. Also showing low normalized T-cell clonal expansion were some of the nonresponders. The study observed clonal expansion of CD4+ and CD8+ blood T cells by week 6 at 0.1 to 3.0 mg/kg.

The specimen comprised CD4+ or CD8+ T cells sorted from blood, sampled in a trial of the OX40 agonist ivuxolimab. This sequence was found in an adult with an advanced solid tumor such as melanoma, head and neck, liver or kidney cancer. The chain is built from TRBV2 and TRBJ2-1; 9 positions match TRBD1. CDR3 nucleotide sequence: TGTGCCAGTTCCCGGGACAGGGATGGTGAGCAGTTCTTC. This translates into CASSRDRDGEQFF. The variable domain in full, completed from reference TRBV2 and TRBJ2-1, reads EPEVTQTPSHQVTQMGQEVILRCVPISNHLYFYWYRQILGQKVEFLVSFYNNEISEKSEIFDDQFSVERPDGSNFTLKIRSTKLEDSAMYFCASSRDRDGEQFFGPGTRLTVL.